What follows are 9 T cell receptor beta chains derived from one specimen sequenced in a study of cytotoxic CD8 clonotypes in ibrutinib-treated CLL. Libraries were prepared by immunoSEQ multiplex PCR; TCRdb keeps only in-frame clonotypes and omits some of them. The sample has approximately 330,000 clones, about 80% seen once. Source: PBMCs, taken before ibrutinib treatment. These receptors all stem from a human donor with chronic lymphocytic leukemia.

J is TRBJ2-1 and V is TRBV28; TRBD2 matches 7 bases. Germline CDR1 and CDR2: MDHEN and SYDVKM. Unmatched junction bases numbered 3, after V lost 2 bases and J lost 2 bases. The CDR3 totals 15 residues. CDR3 residues: CASSLGGSPYNEQFF. CDR3 DNA: TGTGCCAGCAGTTTAGGCGGGAGTCCCTACAATGAGCAGTTCTTC.

The rearrangement uses TRBV11-2 and TRBJ1-2, with a tentative D call TRBD1 (5 bases). The CDR3 extends over 17 amino acids. Germline CDR1 is SGHAT and CDR2 is FQNNGV. V was shortened by 1 base and J by 4 bases, with 19 bases between the two germline ends. The CDR3 DNA reads as TGTGCCAGCAGCTTAGGTTTCTGGGACGCTAGGGCCTATGGCTACACCTTC. Residues: CASSLGFWDARAYGYTF. Using reference TRBV11-2 and TRBJ1-2 for the parts outside the CDR3, the full variable domain is EAGVAQSPRYKIIEKRQSVAFWCNPISGHATLYWYQQILGQGPKLLIQFQNNGVVDDSQLPKDRFSAERLKGVDSTLKIQPAKLEDSAVYLCASSLGFWDARAYGYTFGSGTRLTVV.

V is TRBV29-1 and J is TRBJ1-1; 7 bases fit TRBD1. The V gene's germline CDR1 is SQVTM and CDR2 ANQGSEA. The ends lost 7 bases at V and 0 bases at J; junction bases unmatched: 17. The CDR3 has 17 amino acids. Here the CDR3 reads CSAQGGGRRGMNTEAFF. The CDR3 DNA follows: TGCAGCGCCCAGGGGGGAGGGCGCCGGGGGATGAACACTGAAGCTTTCTTT.

V is TRBV19 and J is TRBJ2-2; 12 bases are a match to TRBD2. The germline V gene encodes CDR1 LNHDA and CDR2 SQIVND (reference sequence). Losses at the gene ends were 3 bases for V and 6 bases for J; bases not matched to a gene: 11. The CDR3 loop spans 18 amino acids. This CDR3 is CASSMSGLAGSIAGELFF. CDR3 bases: TGTGCCAGTAGTATGTCCGGACTAGCGGGGTCGATCGCCGGGGAGCTGTTTTTT. Full variable domain (remainder filled in from reference TRBV19 and TRBJ2-2): DGGITQSPKYLFRKEGQNVTLSCEQNLNHDAMYWYRQDPGQGLRLIYYSQIVNDFQKGDIAEGYSVSREKKESFPLTVTSAQKNPTAFYLCASSMSGLAGSIAGELFFGEGSRLTVL.

V and J are TRBV7-8 and TRBJ2-7; TRBD1 is a possible D gene (5 bases). V was pared by 3 bases and J by 1 base, with 10 bases between. CDR1 is SGHVS and CDR2 is FQNEAQ in the germline V gene. CDR3 size: 14 residues. The CDR3 DNA reads as TGTGCCAGCAGCTTTAGGCCAGGGTCCTACGAGCAGTACTTC. Translating gives CASSFRPGSYEQYF.

J is TRBJ2-5 and V is TRBV7-9, with 12 bases identical to TRBD2. CDR3 length: 17 residues. Germline CDR1 SEHNR, CDR2 FQNEAQ (reference sequence). The ends lost 5 bases at V and 3 bases at J; junction bases unmatched: 10. The CDR3 DNA follows: TGTGCCAGCAGCCCCACCCTACTAGCGGGAGGTGAAGAGACCCAGTACTTC. This gives the protein CASSPTLLAGGEETQYF.

The CDR3 DNA sequence: TGTGCCAGCACACAAACGGGACTAGCGGGGGACGCCTACAATGAGCAGTTCTTC. Its translation: CASTQTGLAGDAYNEQFF. This chain joins TRBV28 and TRBJ2-1; 14 positions agree with TRBD2. J was trimmed by 2 bases and V by 7 bases; bases with no gene match: 10. This CDR3 is built from 18 residues. Germline CDR1 is MDHEN and CDR2 is SYDVKM.

V and J are TRBV19 and TRBJ1-2; a possible D gene is TRBD1 (5 bases). V lost 5 bases and J lost 5, with 18 bases in between. This CDR3 is 15 amino acids long. Germline CDR1 is LNHDA and CDR2 is SQIVND (reference sequence). The CDR3 DNA follows: TGTGCCAGTAGTCTCGTTCGGGGGAGTTGGTATGGCTACACCTTC. Translation: CASSLVRGSWYGYTF.

This clone was seen just once. The V and J genes are TRBV28 and TRBJ1-2; D uncertain. The germline V and J ends were trimmed by 3 bases and 5 bases, with 13 bases remaining between them. The CDR3 consists of 14 residues. Germline-derived CDR1 and CDR2 are MDHEN and SYDVKM. CDR3 protein: CASSFNRRRYGYTF. DNA for the CDR3: TGTGCCAGCAGTTTTAATAGAAGGAGGTATGGCTACACCTTC.